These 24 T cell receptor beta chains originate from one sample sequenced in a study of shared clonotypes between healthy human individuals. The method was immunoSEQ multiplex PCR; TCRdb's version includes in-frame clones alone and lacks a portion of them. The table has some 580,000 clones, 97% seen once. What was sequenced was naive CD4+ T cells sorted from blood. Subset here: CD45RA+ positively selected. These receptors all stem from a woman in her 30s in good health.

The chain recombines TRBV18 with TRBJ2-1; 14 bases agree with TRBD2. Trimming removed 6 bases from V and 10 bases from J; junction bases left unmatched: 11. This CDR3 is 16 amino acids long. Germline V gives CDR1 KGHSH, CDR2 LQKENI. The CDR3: CASSRTPGLAGEEQFF. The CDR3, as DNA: TGTGCCAGCTCCCGGACCCCGGGACTAGCGGGAGAGGAGCAGTTCTTC.

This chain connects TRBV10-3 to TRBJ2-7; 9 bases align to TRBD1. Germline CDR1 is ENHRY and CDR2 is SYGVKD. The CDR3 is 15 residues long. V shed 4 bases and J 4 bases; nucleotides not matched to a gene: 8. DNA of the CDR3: TGTGCCATCAGTGGTGGGACAGGGCAAGGGTACGAGCAGTACTTC. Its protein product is CAISGGTGQGYEQYF.

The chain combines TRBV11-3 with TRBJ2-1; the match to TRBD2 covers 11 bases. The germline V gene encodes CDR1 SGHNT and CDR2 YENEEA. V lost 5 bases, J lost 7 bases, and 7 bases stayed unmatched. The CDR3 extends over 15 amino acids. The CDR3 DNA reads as TGTGCCAGCAGCCCAAACAGACTAGCGGGGAATGAGCAGTTCTTC. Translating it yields CASSPNRLAGNEQFF.

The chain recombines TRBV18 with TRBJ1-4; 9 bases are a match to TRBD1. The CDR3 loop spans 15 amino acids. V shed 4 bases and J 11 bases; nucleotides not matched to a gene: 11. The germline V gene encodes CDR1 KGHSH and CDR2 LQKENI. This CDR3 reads CASSRSEGQGDKLFF. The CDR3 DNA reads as TGTGCCAGCTCACGAAGTGAGGGACAGGGAGACAAACTGTTTTTT.

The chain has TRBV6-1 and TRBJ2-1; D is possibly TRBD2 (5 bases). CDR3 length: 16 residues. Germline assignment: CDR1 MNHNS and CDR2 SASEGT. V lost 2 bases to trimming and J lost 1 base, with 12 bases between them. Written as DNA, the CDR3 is TGTGCCAGCAGTGAAAGACGGGGTGGATCCTACAATGAGCAGTTCTTC. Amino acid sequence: CASSERRGGSYNEQFF.

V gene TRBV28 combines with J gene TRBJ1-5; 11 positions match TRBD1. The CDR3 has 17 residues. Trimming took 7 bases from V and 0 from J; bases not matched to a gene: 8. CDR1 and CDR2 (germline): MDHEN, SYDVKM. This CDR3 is CASTPGQGDSSNQPQHF. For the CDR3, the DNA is TGTGCCAGCACCCCGGGACAGGGGGATAGTAGCAATCAGCCCCAGCATTTT.

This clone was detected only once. CDR3 DNA sequence: TGTGCCAGCAGCGACGGGACTTCGCCCGGTGGCTACACCTTC. Its translation: CASSDGTSPGGYTF. V gene TRBV2 combines with J gene TRBJ1-2; D is perhaps TRBD1 (5 bases). Germline CDR1 reads SNHLY; CDR2 reads FYNNEI. V was cut by 6 bases and J by 7 bases, with 18 bases left in between. The CDR3 extends over 14 amino acids. Complete variable domain (other parts from reference TRBV2 and TRBJ1-2): EPEVTQTPSHQVTQMGQEVILRCVPISNHLYFYWYRQILGQKVEFLVSFYNNEISEKSEIFDDQFSVERPDGSNFTLKIRSTKLEDSAMYFCASSDGTSPGGYTFGSGTRLTVV.

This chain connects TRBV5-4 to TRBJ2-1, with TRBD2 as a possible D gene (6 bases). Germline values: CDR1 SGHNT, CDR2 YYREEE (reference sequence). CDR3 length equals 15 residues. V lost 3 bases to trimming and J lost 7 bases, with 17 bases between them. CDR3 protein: CASSYEKSGWNEQFF. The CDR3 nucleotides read TGTGCCAGCAGCTACGAGAAAAGCGGGTGGAATGAGCAGTTCTTC.

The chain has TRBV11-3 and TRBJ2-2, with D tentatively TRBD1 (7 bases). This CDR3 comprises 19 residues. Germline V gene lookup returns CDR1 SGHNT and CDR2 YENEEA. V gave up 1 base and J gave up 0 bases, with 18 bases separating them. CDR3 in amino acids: CASSLGGERQGPNTGELFF. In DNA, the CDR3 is TGTGCCAGCAGCTTAGGGGGGGAAAGACAGGGACCGAACACCGGGGAGCTGTTTTTT.

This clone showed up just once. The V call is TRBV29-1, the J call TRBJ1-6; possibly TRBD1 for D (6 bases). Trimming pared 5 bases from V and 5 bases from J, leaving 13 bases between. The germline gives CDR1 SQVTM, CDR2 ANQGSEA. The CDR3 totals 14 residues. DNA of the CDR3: TGCAGCGTTCGGTGGGACACCGATAATTCACCCCTCCACTTT. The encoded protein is CSVRWDTDNSPLHF.

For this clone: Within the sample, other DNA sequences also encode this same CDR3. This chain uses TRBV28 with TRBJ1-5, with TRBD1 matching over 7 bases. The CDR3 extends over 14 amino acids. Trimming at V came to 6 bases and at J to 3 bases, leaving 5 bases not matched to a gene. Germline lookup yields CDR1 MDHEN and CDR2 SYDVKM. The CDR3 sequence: CASRAGTVNQPQHF. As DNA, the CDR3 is TGTGCCAGCAGGGCGGGGACAGTCAATCAGCCCCAGCATTTT.

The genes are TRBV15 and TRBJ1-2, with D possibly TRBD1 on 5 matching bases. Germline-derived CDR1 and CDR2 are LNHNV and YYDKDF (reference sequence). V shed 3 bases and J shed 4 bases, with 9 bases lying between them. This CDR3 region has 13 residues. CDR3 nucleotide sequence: TGTGCCACCAGCAGGCAGGGTGTCTATGGCTACACCTTC. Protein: CATSRQGVYGYTF.

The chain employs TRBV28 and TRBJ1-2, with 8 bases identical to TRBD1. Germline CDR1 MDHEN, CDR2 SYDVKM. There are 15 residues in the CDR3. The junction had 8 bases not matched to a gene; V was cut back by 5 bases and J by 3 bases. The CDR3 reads CASSHSTGGDYGYTF. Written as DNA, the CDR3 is TGTGCCAGCAGTCATTCCACAGGGGGTGACTATGGCTACACCTTC.

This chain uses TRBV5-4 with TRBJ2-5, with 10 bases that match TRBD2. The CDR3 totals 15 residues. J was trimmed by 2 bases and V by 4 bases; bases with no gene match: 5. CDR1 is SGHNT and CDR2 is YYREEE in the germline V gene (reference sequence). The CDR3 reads CASSASGSRQETQYF. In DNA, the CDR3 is TGTGCCAGCAGCGCTAGCGGGAGTCGGCAAGAGACCCAGTACTTC.

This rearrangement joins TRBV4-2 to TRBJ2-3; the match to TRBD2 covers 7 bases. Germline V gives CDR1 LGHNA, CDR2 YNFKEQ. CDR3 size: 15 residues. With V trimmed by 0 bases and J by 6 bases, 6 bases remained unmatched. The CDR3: CASSQEVGGWDTQYF. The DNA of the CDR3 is TGTGCCAGCAGCCAAGAGGTCGGGGGGTGGGATACGCAGTATTTT.

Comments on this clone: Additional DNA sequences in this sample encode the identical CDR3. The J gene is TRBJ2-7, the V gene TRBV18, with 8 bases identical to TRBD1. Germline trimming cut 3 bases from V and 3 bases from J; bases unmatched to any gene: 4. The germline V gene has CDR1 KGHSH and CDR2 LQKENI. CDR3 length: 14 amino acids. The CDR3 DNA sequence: TGTGCCAGCTCACCTGGACAGGGTGTCTACGAGCAGTACTTC. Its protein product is CASSPGQGVYEQYF.

CDR3 nucleotide sequence: TGTGCCAGTAGTATCTGGTCGCAGGGGGCAAATGAGCAGTTCTTC. Translation gives CASSIWSQGANEQFF. The gene calls are TRBV19 and TRBJ2-1; 8 bases fit TRBD1. J gave up 7 bases and V 3 bases, and 8 bases lay outside the gene matches. The CDR3 is 15 residues long. CDR1 and CDR2 from the germline V gene are LNHDA and SQIVND (reference sequence).

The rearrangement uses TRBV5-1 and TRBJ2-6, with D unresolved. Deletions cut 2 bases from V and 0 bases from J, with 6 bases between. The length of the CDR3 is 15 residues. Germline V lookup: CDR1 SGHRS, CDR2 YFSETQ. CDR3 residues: CASSLFPSGANVLTF. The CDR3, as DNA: TGCGCCAGCAGCTTATTTCCCTCTGGGGCCAACGTCCTGACTTTC.

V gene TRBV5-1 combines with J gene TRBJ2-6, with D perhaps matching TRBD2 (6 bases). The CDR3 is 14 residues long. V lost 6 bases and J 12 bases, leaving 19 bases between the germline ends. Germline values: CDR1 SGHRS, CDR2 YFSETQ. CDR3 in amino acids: CASTRGTFGGVLTF. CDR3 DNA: TGCGCCAGCACCCGAGGGACCTTCGGGGGCGTCCTGACTTTC.

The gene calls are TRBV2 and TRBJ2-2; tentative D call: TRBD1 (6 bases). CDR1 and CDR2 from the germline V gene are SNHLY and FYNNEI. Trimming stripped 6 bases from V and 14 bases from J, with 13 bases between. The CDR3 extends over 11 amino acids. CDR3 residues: CASRGTGILFF. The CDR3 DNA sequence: TGTGCCAGCAGAGGAACAGGGATTCTGTTTTTT.

The DNA of the CDR3 is TGTGCCAGCAGCTTAGCGGGACTCACGAAGGAGACCCAGTACTTC. This gives the protein CASSLAGLTKETQYF. This chain connects TRBV7-9 to TRBJ2-5, with D perhaps matching TRBD2 (6 bases). This CDR3 has 15 amino acids. The V and J ends lost 0 bases and 5 bases respectively, with 13 bases between them. Per germline, CDR1 SEHNR and CDR2 FQNEAQ (reference sequence).

In nucleotides, the CDR3 is TGTGCCAGCAGTGTGGGACACGGAAACTACGAGCAGTACTTC. This gives the protein CASSVGHGNYEQYF. The rearrangement joins TRBV6-1 to TRBJ2-7; TRBD1 is a possible D gene (6 bases). This CDR3 has 14 amino acids. V was pared by 4 bases and J by 3 bases, with 13 bases between. Per germline, CDR1 MNHNS and CDR2 SASEGT.

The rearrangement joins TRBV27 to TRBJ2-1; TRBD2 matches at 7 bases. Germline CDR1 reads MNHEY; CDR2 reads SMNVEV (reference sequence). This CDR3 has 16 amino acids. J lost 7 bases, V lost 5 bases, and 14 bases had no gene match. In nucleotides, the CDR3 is TGTGCCAGCAGTCCCCCTTTGACTGGGGGGGTGAATGAGCAGTTCTTC. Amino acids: CASSPPLTGGVNEQFF.

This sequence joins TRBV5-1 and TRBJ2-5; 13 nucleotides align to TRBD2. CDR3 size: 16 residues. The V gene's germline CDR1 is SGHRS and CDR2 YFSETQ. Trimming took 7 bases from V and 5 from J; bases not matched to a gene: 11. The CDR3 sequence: CASASDGLAGVETQYF. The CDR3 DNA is TGCGCCAGCGCCTCCGACGGACTAGCGGGAGTGGAGACCCAGTACTTC.